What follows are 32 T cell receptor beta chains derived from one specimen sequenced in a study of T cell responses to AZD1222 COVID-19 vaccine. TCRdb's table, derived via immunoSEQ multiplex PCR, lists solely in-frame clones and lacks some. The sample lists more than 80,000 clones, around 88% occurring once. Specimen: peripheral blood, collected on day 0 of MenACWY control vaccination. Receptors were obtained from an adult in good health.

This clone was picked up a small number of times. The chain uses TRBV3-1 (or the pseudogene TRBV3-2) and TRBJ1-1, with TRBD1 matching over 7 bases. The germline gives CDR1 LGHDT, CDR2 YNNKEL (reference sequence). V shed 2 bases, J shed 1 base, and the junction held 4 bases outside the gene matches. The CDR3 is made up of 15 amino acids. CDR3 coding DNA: TGTGCCAGCAGCCAAAACAGGGGTTGGAACACTGAAGCTTTCTTT. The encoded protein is CASSQNRGWNTEAFF.

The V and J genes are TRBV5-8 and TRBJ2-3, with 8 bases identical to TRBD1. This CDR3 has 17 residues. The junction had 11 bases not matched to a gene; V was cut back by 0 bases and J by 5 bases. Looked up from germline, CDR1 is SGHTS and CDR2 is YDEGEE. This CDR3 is CASSLVLTGDGKDTQYF. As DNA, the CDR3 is TGTGCCAGCAGCTTGGTATTGACAGGGGATGGTAAAGATACGCAGTATTTT.

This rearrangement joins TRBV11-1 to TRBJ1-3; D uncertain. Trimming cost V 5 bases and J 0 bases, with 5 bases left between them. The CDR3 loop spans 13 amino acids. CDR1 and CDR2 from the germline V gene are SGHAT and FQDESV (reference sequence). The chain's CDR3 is CASSPDSGNTIYF. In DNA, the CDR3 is TGTGCCAGCAGCCCGGACTCTGGAAACACCATATATTTT.

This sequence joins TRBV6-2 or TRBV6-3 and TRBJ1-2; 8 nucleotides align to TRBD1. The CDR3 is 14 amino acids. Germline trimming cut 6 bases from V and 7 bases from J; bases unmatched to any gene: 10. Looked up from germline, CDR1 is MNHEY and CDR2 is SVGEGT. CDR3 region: CASSPTDRGFGYTF. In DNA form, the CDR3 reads TGTGCCAGCAGCCCAACCGACAGGGGTTTTGGCTACACCTTC.

The CDR3, as DNA: TGTGCCAGCAGTTCCCTTATCCGGGGGGGAGGCACAGATACGCAGTATTTT. Residues: CASSSLIRGGGTDTQYF. The rearrangement links TRBV27 to TRBJ2-3; 8 nucleotides align to TRBD2. This CDR3 spans 17 amino acids. The V and J ends lost 4 bases and 1 base, in that order; junction bases with no gene match: 10. Per the germline V gene, CDR1 is MNHEY and CDR2 is SMNVEV (reference sequence).

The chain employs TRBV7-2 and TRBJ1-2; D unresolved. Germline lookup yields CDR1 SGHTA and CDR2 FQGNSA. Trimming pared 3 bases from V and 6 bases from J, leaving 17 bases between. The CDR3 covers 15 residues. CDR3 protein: CASSFGDVAGDGYTF. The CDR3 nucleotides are TGTGCCAGCAGCTTCGGTGACGTCGCTGGTGATGGCTACACCTTC. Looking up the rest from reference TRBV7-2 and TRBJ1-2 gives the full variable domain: GAGVSQSPSNKVTEKGKDVELRCDPISGHTALYWYRQSLGQGLEFLIYFQGNSAPDKSGLPSDRFSAERTGGSVSTLTIQRTQQEDSAVYLCASSFGDVAGDGYTFGSGTRLTVV.

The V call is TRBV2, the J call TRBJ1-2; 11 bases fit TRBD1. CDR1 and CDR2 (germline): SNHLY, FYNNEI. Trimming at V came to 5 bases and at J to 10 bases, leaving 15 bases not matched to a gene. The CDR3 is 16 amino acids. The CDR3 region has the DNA TGTGCCAGCAGTCGTTCTACTTCCGGGACAGGGGGGAACTACACCTTC. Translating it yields CASSRSTSGTGGNYTF. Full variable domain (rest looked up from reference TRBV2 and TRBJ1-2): EPEVTQTPSHQVTQMGQEVILRCVPISNHLYFYWYRQILGQKVEFLVSFYNNEISEKSEIFDDQFSVERPDGSNFTLKIRSTKLEDSAMYFCASSRSTSGTGGNYTFGSGTRLTVV.

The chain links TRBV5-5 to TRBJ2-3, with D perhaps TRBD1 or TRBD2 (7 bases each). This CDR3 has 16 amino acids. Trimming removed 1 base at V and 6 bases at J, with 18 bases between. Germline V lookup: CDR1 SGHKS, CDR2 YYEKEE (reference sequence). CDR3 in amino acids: CASSLFGGGRGDTQYF. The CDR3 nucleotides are TGTGCCAGCAGCTTGTTTGGCGGGGGCAGGGGGGATACGCAGTATTTT. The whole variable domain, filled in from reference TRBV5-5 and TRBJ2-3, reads DAGVTQSPTHLIKTRGQQVTLRCSPISGHKSVSWYQQVLGQGPQFIFQYYEKEERGRGNFPDRFSARQFPNYSSELNVNALLLGDSALYLCASSLFGGGRGDTQYFGPGTRLTVL.

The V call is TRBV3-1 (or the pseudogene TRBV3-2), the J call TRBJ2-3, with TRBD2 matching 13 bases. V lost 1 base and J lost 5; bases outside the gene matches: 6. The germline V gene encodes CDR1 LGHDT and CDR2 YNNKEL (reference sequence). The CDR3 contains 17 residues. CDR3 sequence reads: CASSQGRTSGGEDTQYF. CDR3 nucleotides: TGTGCCAGCAGCCAAGGCCGGACTAGCGGGGGAGAAGATACGCAGTATTTT.

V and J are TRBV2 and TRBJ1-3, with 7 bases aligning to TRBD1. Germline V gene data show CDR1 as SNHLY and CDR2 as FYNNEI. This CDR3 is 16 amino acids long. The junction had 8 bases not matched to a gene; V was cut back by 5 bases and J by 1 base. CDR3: CASSTDRVRSGNTIYF. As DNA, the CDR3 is TGTGCCAGCAGTACAGACAGGGTCCGATCTGGAAACACCATATATTTT.

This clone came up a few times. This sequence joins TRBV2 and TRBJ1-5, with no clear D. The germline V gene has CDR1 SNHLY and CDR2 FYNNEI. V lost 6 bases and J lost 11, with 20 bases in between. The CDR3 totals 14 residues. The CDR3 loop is CASSPQMKNSAQHF. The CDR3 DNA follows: TGTGCCAGCAGCCCCCAGATGAAGAATTCGGCCCAGCATTTT.

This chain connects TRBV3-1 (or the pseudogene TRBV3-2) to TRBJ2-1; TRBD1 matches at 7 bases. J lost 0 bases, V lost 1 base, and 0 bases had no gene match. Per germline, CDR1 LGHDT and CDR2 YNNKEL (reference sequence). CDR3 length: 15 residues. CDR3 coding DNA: TGTGCCAGCAGCCAAGCAGGGGGCTCCTACAATGAGCAGTTCTTC. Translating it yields CASSQAGGSYNEQFF.

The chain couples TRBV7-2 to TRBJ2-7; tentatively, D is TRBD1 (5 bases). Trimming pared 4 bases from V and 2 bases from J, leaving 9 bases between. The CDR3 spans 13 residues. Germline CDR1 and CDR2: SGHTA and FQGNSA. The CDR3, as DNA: TGTGCCAGCAGCTGGCAGGGAACCTACGAGCAGTACTTC. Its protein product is CASSWQGTYEQYF.

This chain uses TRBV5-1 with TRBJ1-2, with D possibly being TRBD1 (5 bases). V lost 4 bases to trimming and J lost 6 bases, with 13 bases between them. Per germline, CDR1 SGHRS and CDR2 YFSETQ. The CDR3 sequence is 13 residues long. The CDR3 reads CASSPAGGHGYTF. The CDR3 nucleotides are TGCGCCAGCAGCCCGGCCGGGGGTCATGGCTACACCTTC. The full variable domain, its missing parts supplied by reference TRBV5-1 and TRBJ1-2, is KAGVTQTPRYLIKTRGQQVTLSCSPISGHRSVSWYQQTPGQGLQFLFEYFSETQRNKGNFPGRFSGRQFSNSRSEMNVSTLELGDSALYLCASSPAGGHGYTFGSGTRLTVV.

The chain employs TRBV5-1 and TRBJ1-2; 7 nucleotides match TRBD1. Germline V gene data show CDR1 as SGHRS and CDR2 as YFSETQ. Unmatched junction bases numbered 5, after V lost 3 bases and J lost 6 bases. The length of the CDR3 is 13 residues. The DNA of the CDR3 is TGCGCCAGCAGCTCATTTACAGGGGATGGCTACACCTTC. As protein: CASSSFTGDGYTF. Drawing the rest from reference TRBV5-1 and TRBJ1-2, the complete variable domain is KAGVTQTPRYLIKTRGQQVTLSCSPISGHRSVSWYQQTPGQGLQFLFEYFSETQRNKGNFPGRFSGRQFSNSRSEMNVSTLELGDSALYLCASSSFTGDGYTFGSGTRLTVV.

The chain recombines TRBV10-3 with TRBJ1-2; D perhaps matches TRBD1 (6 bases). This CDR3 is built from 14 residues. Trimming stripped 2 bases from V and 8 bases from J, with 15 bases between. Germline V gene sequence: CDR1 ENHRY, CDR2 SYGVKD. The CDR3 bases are TGTGCCATCAGTGAGGTACAGGGATTTGAAGGCTACACCTTC. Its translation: CAISEVQGFEGYTF.

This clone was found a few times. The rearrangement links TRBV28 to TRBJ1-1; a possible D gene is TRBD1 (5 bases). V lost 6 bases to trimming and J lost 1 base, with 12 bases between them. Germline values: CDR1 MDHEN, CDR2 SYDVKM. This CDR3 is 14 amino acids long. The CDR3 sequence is CASSIRQTNTEAFF. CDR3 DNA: TGTGCCAGCAGCATAAGACAGACGAACACTGAAGCTTTCTTT.

Written as DNA, the CDR3 is TGTGCCACCAGCAGAGACAGAAACAGCCCCTACGAGCAGTACTTC. Its protein is CATSRDRNSPYEQYF. The gene calls are TRBV15 and TRBJ2-7; D gene uncertain. The CDR3 length is 15 residues. CDR1 is LNHNV, CDR2 YYDKDF, per germline (reference sequence). Trimming took off 0 bases at V and 2 bases at J, with 11 bases between the two ends.

CDR3 region: CASSGQGSYDEKLFF. CDR3 in DNA: TGTGCCAGCTCGGGACAGGGGTCCTACGATGAAAAACTGTTTTTT. The rearrangement uses TRBV18 and TRBJ1-4; 10 nucleotides agree with TRBD1. CDR1 and CDR2 (germline): KGHSH, LQKENI. The V and J ends lost 6 bases and 6 bases, in that order; junction bases with no gene match: 7. The CDR3 sequence is 15 residues long.

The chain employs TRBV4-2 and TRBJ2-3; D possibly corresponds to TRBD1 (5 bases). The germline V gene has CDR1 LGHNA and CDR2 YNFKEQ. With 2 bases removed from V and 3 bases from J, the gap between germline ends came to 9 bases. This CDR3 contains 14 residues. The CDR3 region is CASSQTAGTDTQYF. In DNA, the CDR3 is TGTGCCAGCAGCCAAACAGCAGGGACAGATACGCAGTATTTT.

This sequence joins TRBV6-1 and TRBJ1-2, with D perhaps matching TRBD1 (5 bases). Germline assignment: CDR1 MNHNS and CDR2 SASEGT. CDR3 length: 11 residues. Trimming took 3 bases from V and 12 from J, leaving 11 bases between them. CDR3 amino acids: CASSDRQGDTF. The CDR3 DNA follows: TGTGCCAGCAGTGATCGTCAGGGTGACACCTTC.

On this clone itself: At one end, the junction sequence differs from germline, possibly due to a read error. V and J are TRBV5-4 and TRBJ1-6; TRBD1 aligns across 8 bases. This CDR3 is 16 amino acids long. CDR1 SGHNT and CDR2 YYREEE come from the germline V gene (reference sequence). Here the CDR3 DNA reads TGTGCCAGCAGTTTGGCGTCCAGGGGGCAGGGTTCACCCCTCCACTTT. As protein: CASSLASRGQGSPLHF.

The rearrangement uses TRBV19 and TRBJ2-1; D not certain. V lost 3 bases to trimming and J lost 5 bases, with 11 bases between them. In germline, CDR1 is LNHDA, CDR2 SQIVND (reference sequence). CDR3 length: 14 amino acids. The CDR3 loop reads CASSINVNHNEQFF. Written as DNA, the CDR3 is TGTGCCAGTAGTATTAATGTGAATCACAATGAGCAGTTCTTC.

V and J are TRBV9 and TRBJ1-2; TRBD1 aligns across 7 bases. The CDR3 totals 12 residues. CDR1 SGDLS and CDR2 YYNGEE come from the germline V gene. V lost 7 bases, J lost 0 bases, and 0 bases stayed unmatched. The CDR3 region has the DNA TGTGCCAGCGACAGGGCTAACTATGGCTACACCTTC. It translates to CASDRANYGYTF. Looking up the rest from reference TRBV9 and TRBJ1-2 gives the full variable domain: DSGVTQTPKHLITATGQRVTLRCSPRSGDLSVYWYQQSLDQGLQFLIQYYNGEERAKGNILERFSAQQFPDLHSELNLSSLELGDSALYFCASDRANYGYTFGSGTRLTVV.

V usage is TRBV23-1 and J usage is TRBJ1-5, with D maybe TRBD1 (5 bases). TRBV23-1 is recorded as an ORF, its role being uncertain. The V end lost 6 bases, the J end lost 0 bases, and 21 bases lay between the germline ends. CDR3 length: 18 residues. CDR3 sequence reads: CASRRRYRQLNSNQPQHF. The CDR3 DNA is TGCGCCAGCAGGCGGAGGTACAGACAGCTTAATAGCAATCAGCCCCAGCATTTT.

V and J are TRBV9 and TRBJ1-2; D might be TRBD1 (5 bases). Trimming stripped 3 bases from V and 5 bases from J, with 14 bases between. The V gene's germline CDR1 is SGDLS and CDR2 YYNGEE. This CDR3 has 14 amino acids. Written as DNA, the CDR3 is TGTGCCAGCAGCGGGGACGTTACAGGATATGGCTACACCTTC. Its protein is CASSGDVTGYGYTF.

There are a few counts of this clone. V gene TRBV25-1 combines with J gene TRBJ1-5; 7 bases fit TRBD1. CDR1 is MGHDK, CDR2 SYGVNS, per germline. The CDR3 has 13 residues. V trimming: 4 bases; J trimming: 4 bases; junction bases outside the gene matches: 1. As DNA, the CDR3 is TGTGCCAGCAGTGTACAGGGGAATCAGCCCCAGCATTTT. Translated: CASSVQGNQPQHF.

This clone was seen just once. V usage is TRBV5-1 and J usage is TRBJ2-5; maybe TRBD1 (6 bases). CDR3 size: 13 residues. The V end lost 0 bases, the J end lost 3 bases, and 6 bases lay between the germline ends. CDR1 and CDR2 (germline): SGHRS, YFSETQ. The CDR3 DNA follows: TGCGCCAGCAGCTTGGAGGGGGAAGAGACCCAGTACTTC. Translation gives CASSLEGEETQYF.

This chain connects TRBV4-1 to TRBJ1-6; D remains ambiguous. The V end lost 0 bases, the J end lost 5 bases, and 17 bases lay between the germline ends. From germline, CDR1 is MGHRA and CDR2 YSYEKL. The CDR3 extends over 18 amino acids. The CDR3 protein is CASSQDRPGPVDNSPLHF. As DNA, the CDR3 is TGCGCCAGCAGCCAAGATCGGCCAGGCCCGGTGGATAATTCACCCCTCCACTTT.

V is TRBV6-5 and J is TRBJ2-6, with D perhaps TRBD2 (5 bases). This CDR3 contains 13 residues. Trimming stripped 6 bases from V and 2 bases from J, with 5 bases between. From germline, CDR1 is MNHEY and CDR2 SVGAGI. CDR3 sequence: CASRGAGANVLTF. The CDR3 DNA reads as TGTGCCAGCAGGGGAGCTGGGGCCAACGTCCTGACTTTC.

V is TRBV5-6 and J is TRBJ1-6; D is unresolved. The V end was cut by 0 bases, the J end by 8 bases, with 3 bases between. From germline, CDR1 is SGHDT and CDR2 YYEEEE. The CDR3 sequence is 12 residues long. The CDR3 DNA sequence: TGTGCCAGCAGCTTGGGGGATTCACCCCTCCACTTT. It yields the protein CASSLGDSPLHF.

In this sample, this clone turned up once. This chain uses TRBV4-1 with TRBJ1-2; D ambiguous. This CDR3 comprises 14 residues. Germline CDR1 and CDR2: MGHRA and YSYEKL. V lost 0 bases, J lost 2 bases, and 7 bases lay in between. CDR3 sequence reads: CASSQDAGNYGYTF. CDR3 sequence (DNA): TGCGCCAGCAGCCAAGACGCGGGAAACTATGGCTACACCTTC.